One sample yielded the 8 T cell receptor beta chains listed below, sequenced in a study of blood T cell repertoires in COVID-19. Method: immunoSEQ multiplex PCR; TCRdb's copy keeps in-frame clones and lacks some. The sample includes 110,000 or so clones, roughly 80% seen only once; the top ten take 19%. The sequencing input was peripheral blood. All receptors come from a woman aged 65 to 85 with acute or convalescent COVID-19.

This chain uses TRBV10-3 with TRBJ1-6, with TRBD1 as a possible D gene (6 bases). This CDR3 region has 15 residues. CDR1 is ENHRY, CDR2 SYGVKD, per germline. V lost 3 bases, J lost 9 bases, and 15 bases lay in between. DNA of the CDR3: TGTGCCATCAGTGACCCTGGGGGGGCGGGTTCACCCCTCCACTTT. Protein sequence: CAISDPGGAGSPLHF.

The chain links TRBV3-1 (or the pseudogene TRBV3-2) to TRBJ1-3, with 7 bases that match TRBD1. Trimming removed 1 base from V and 2 bases from J; junction bases left unmatched: 5. The CDR3 runs 16 residues. Germline values: CDR1 LGHDT, CDR2 YNNKEL (reference sequence). The chain's CDR3 is CASSQVGTAAGNTIYF. CDR3 sequence (DNA): TGTGCCAGCAGCCAAGTCGGGACAGCGGCTGGAAACACCATATATTTT.

The chain combines TRBV12-3 or TRBV12-4 with TRBJ1-2; D might be TRBD1 (5 bases). The CDR3 has 12 residues. Between the trimmed V and J ends, which lost 6 bases and 4 bases, there was a span of 9 bases. The CDR3 region is CASSQTAYGYTF. The DNA for the CDR3 is TGTGCCAGCAGCCAGACAGCCTATGGCTACACCTTC.

The chain couples TRBV12-5 to TRBJ2-1; 10 bases are a match to TRBD2. The V segment lost 1 base and the J segment 3 bases; nucleotides outside the gene matches: 0. The germline CDR1 and CDR2 sequences are LGHNT and FRNRAP. CDR3 length equals 15 residues. The CDR3 coding sequence is TGTGCTAGTGGTTTGGAGCGGGGGGGCTACAATGAGCAGTTCTTC. This translates into CASGLERGGYNEQFF.

This clone was seen just once. The rearrangement uses TRBV18 and TRBJ2-7, with TRBD1 identical over 7 bases. The germline V gene encodes CDR1 KGHSH and CDR2 LQKENI. With V trimmed by 2 bases and J by 5 bases, 9 bases remained unmatched. The CDR3 has 15 residues. The CDR3 nucleotides are TGTGCCAGCTCACCAGTCAAGGGGGCGCAGAACGAGCAGTACTTC. It is translated as CASSPVKGAQNEQYF.

This clone has a count of ten or more. This chain joins TRBV27 and TRBJ1-1, with D possibly TRBD1 on 6 matching bases. With 4 bases removed from V and 1 base from J, the gap between germline ends came to 10 bases. Germline CDR1 is MNHEY and CDR2 is SMNVEV (reference sequence). CDR3 length equals 14 residues. CDR3 DNA: TGTGCCAGCAGTTCTCCGACAGGGAACACTGAAGCTTTCTTT. It is translated as CASSSPTGNTEAFF.

The sample holds one count of this clone. The V gene is TRBV7-9, the J gene TRBJ1-3, with D tentatively TRBD1 (6 bases). Germline values: CDR1 SEHNR, CDR2 FQNEAQ (reference sequence). There are 14 residues in the CDR3. V lost 10 bases and J lost 0, with 13 bases in between. The CDR3 sequence: CAIDTGTSGNTIYF. DNA for the CDR3: TGTGCCATAGATACAGGGACCTCTGGAAACACCATATATTTT.

Comments on this clone: One junction end does not reproduce the germline sequence, and a read error may be involved. The chain recombines TRBV6-5 with TRBJ1-1, with 8 positions matching TRBD1. The CDR3 sequence is 16 residues long. From germline, CDR1 is MNHEY and CDR2 SVGAGI. The CDR3 region is CASSHSRGREGPEAFF. For the CDR3, the DNA is TGTGCCAGCAGTCACTCCAGGGGGCGCGAGGGCCCTGAAGCTTTCTTT.